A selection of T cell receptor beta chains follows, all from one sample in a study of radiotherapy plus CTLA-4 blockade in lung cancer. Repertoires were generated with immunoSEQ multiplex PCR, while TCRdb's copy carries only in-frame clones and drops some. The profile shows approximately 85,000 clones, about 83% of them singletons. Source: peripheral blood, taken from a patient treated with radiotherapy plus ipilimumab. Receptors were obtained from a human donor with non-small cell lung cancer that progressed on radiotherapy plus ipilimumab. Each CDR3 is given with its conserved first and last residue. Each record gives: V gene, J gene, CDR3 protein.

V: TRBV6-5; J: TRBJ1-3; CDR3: CASSYGQSGNTIYF
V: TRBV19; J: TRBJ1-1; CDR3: CATSNPGQAKTEAFF
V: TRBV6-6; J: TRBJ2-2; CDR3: CASRPGANTGELFF
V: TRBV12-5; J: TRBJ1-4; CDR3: CASGLGGPLFF
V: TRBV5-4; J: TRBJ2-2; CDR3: CASSPRAGGSGELFF
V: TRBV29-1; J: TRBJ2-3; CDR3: CSVGGSTDTQYF
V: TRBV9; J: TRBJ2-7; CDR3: CASSVTPPDYEQYF
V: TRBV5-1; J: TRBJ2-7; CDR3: CASSPRGWDNYEQYF
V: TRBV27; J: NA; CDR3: CASSSILRGGEQYF
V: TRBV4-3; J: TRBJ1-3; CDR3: CASSQVSFGNTIYF
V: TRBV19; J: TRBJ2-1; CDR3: CASSRDFSNAEQFF
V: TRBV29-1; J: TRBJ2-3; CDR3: CSVGAELTDTQYF
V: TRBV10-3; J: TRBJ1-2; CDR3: CASGTVVYGYTF
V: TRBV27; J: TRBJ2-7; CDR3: CASSPRPGLAGAYEQYF
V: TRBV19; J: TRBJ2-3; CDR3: CASSIGGAGTTDTQYF
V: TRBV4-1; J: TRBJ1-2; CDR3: CASSQIDLGLSGGGYTF
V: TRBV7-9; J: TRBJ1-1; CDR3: CASSPLGGGGNTEAFF
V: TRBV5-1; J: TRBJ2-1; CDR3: CASSPGGQREQFF
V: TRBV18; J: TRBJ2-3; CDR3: CASSPIRRIDQYF
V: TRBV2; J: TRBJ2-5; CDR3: CASSEGGNGETQYF
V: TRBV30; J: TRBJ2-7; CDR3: CARAGPTYEQYF
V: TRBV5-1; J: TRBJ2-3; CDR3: CASSLARIGASGANTDTQYF
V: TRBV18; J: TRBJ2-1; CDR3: CASSHPGLIYNEQFF
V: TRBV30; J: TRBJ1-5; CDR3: CAWSSTGNQPQHF
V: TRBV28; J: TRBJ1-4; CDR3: CASSPPGYEEKLFF
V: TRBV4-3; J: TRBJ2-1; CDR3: CASSPGSSYNEQFF